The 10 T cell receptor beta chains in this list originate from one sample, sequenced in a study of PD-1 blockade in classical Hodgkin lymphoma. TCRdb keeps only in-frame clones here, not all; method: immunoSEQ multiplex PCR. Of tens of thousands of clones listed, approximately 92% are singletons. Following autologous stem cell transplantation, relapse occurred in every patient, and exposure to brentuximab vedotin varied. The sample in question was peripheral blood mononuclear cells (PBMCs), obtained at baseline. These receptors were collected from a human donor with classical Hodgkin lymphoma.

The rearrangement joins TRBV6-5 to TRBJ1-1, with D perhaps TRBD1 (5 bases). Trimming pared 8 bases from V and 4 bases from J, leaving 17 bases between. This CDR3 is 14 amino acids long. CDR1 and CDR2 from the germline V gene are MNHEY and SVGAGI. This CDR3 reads CASQSTAGSTEAFF. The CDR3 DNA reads TGTGCCAGCCAATCGACGGCAGGGAGCACTGAAGCTTTCTTT.

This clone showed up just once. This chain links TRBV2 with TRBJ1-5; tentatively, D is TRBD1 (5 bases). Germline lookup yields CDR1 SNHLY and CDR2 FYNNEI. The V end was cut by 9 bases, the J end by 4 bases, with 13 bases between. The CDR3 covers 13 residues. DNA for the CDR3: TGTGCCAGTACTCAGGGATGGAATCAGCCCCAGCATTTT. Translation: CASTQGWNQPQHF.

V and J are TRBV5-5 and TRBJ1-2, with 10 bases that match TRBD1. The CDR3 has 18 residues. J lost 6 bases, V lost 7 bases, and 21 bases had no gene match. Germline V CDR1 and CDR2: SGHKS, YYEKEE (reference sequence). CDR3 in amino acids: CASAPGGKLGQGWNGYTF. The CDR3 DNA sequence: TGTGCCAGCGCCCCCGGGGGTAAACTGGGACAGGGGTGGAATGGCTACACCTTC.

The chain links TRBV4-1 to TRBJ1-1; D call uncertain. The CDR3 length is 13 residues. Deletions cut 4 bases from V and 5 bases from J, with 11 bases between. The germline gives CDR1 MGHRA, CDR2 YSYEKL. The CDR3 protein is CASSPRRDTEAFF. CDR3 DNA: TGCGCCAGCAGCCCACGGCGGGATACTGAAGCTTTCTTT.

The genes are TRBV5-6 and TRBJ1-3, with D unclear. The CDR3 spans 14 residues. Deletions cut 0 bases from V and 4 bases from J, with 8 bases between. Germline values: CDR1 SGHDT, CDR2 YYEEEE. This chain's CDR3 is CASSLVDTGNTIYF. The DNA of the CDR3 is TGTGCCAGCAGCTTGGTGGATACAGGAAACACCATATATTTT.

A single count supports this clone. Written as DNA, the CDR3 is TGTGCCAGCAGCTTCTCACAGGCCTATGGCTACACCTTC. Amino acid sequence: CASSFSQAYGYTF. The J gene is TRBJ1-2, the V gene TRBV7-9; D is possibly TRBD1 (5 bases). The CDR3 totals 13 residues. The V gene's germline CDR1 is SEHNR and CDR2 FQNEAQ (reference sequence). V dropped 3 bases and J dropped 4 bases, with 9 bases sitting between them.

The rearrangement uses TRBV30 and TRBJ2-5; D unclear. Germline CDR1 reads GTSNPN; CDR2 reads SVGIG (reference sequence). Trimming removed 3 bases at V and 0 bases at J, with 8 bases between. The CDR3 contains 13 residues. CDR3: CAWSDLNQETQYF. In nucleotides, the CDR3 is TGTGCCTGGAGCGACTTAAACCAAGAGACCCAGTACTTC.

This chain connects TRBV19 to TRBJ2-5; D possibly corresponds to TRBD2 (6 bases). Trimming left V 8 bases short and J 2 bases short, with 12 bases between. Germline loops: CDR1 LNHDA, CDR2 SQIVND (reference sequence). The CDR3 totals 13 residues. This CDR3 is CASCGGIQETQYF. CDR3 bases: TGTGCCAGTTGTGGAGGGATACAAGAGACCCAGTACTTC.

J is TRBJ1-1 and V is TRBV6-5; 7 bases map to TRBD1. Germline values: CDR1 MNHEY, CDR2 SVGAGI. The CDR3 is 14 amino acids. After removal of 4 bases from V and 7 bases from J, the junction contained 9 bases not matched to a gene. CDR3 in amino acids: CASSSRQGLGEAFF. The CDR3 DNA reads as TGTGCCAGCAGTTCTCGACAGGGCTTAGGTGAAGCTTTCTTT.

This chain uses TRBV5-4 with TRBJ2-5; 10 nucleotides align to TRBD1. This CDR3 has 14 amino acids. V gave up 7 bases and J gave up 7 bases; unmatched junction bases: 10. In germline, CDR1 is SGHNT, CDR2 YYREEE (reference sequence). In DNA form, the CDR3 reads TGTGCCAGCGGGGGGACAGGGGAGTTTGGGACCCAGTACTTC. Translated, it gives CASGGTGEFGTQYF.